These T cell receptor beta chains were read from a single sample in a study of T cells after yellow fever vaccination. TCRdb re-called the 5' RACE reads with MiXCR, one entry per CDR3 protein. The data show 340,000 or so distinct CDR3 sequences, around 12% seen once. The sample here was CD4+ T cells sorted from PBMCs, taken 15 days after the yellow fever booster vaccination. The receptors stem from a man aged 18 to 30 who received the YFV17D yellow fever vaccine. Both conserved end residues are part of each CDR3. Fields, in order: J gene, D gene, clone size, V gene, CDR3 DNA, CDR3 protein. A D gene is named only where the DNA matches it firmly. Clone size, where shown, is once, few, many, or a class for clones that have expanded.

TRBJ2-1 . . TRBV20-1 TGCAGTGCTCGCCGGGACAATGAGCAGTTCTTC CSARRDNEQFF
TRBJ2-3 . few TRBV25-1 TGTGCCAGCAGCGCCCGGGGGCGAAGCTCAGATACGCAGTATTTT CASSARGRSSDTQYF
TRBJ1-6 . many TRBV5-1 TGCGCCAGCAGCTTGTCGGGCGGGGGTAATTCACCCCTCCACTTT CASSLSGGGNSPLHF
TRBJ1-2 TRBD1 few TRBV4-1 TGCGCCAGCAGCCAAGCCGGGACAGGGAGAGGATATGGCTACACCTTC CASSQAGTGRGYGYTF
TRBJ1-2 . . TRBV4-2 TGTGCCAGCAGCCCCCCTCAGGGGACTTCTAACTATGGCTACACCTTC CASSPPQGTSNYGYTF
TRBJ2-1 TRBD1 many TRBV5-1 TGCGCCAGTGGGGACAGCCCCAATGAGCAGTTCTTC CASGDSPNEQFF
TRBJ2-2 . many TRBV4-3 TGCGCCAGCAGCCAAGCGTGGGGGACCGGGGAGCTGTTTTTT CASSQAWGTGELFF
TRBJ2-1 . few TRBV6-5 TGTGCCAGCAGTTACCGTCCCGGGACAGAGCAGTTCTTC CASSYRPGTEQFF
TRBJ2-7 . . TRBV20-1 TGCAGTGCTAGATCAGACACGGTTAGCTCCTACGAGCAGTACTTC CSARSDTVSSYEQYF
TRBJ2-3 . few TRBV20-1 TGCAGTGCTACGGGACTTAGCACAGATACGCAGTATTTT CSATGLSTDTQYF
TRBJ2-1 TRBD2 . TRBV7-3 TGTGCCAGCAGCCTCGGGACTAGCGGGGCTCCTGAGCAGTTCTTC CASSLGTSGAPEQFF
TRBJ2-7 TRBD1 . TRBV4-3 TGCGCCAGCAGCCCCCGATGGACAGGGGGTTCTTACGAGCAGTACTTC CASSPRWTGGSYEQYF
TRBJ2-3 . few TRBV2 TGTGCCAGCAGTGAAGAGGGGGGCCTGGATACGCAGTATTTT CASSEEGGLDTQYF
TRBJ2-3 TRBD1 . TRBV5-4 TGTGCCAGCAGCCCGAACATGGACAGGGCGGTAAGGAGGGCAGATACGCAGTATTTT CASSPNMDRAVRRADTQYF
TRBJ2-2 . many TRBV4-2 TGTGCCAGCAGCCAAGATCCCGCTAAAAAGGCCGGGGAGCTGTTTTTT CASSQDPAKKAGELFF
TRBJ1-6 . few TRBV6-5 TGTGCCAGCAGTATGCGGGCTTCACCCCTCCACTTT CASSMRASPLHF
TRBJ2-1 TRBD1 . TRBV18 TGTGCCAGCTCAGCGAGGGAAAGAGGGACAGGAAATGAGCAGTTCTTC CASSARERGTGNEQFF
TRBJ1-5 . . TRBV10-3 TGTGCCATCAGTGAGTTGGACGGGGACAATCAGCCCCAGCATTTT CAISELDGDNQPQHF
TRBJ2-3 . . TRBV3-1 TGTGCCAGCAGCCAAGGCGCGGAAGGGGGAGATACGCAGTATTTT CASSQGAEGGDTQYF
TRBJ2-1 TRBD1 few TRBV4-2 TGTGCCAGCAGCCAAGATGAGGACAGGGGAGAGCAGTTCTTC CASSQDEDRGEQFF
TRBJ1-3 . . TRBV4-3 TGCGCCAGCAGCCAAGATATGGTATTCTCTGGAAACACCATATATTTT CASSQDMVFSGNTIYF
TRBJ1-2 . . TRBV6-5 TGTGCCAGCAGTTCCGTTGTCCAGTCAAATGGGGGCTATGGCTACACCTTC CASSSVVQSNGGYGYTF
TRBJ1-5 . . TRBV7-2 TGTGCCAGCAGCGCGATCGGCCAGCCCCAGCATTTT CASSAIGQPQHF
TRBJ2-5 . . TRBV5-1 TGCGCCAGCAGCTTGGGAATTATGGGACAAGAGACCCAGTACTTC CASSLGIMGQETQYF
TRBJ2-2 TRBD2 . TRBV15 TGTGCCACCAGCGCTGTCCTAGCGGAGAACACCGGGGAGCTGTTTTTT CATSAVLAENTGELFF
TRBJ1-2 . few TRBV18 TGTGCCAGCTCACCGCAGGCCGACGGACATGGCTACACCTTC CASSPQADGHGYTF
TRBJ2-5 . . TRBV21-1 TGTGCCAGCAGCAAAGGCAGGGATGAGACCCAGTACTTC CASSKGRDETQYF
TRBJ1-2 . . TRBV11-2 TGTGCCAGCAGCCCTCGAACGGCGGAGCGGGGCTACACCTTC CASSPRTAERGYTF
TRBJ1-6 TRBD1 . TRBV5-1 TGCGCCAGCAGCTTGTCAGTCTGGACAGGGACTGAGGCCCTCCACTTT CASSLSVWTGTEALHF
TRBJ2-5 TRBD2 few TRBV30 TGTGCCTGGGACCCGGGGGGGGAAAAGACCCAGTACTTC CAWDPGGEKTQYF
TRBJ2-3 . few TRBV30 TGTGCCTGGAGTTTTGGCACAGATACGCAGTATTTT CAWSFGTDTQYF
TRBJ2-7 . few TRBV6-6 TGTGCCAGCAGTTACCCAGAACCGGGGGAGCAGTACTTC CASSYPEPGEQYF
TRBJ2-2 TRBD2 many TRBV12-3/TRBV12-4 TGTGCCAGCAGTTTATTCGGGGGGGCTTCCGGGGAGCTGTTTTTT CASSLFGGASGELFF
TRBJ2-3 TRBD2 . TRBV7-3 TGTGCCAGCAGTTCAAGGACTAGCGGGGGGGCCGGGGGCACAGATACGCAGTATTTT CASSSRTSGGAGGTDTQYF
TRBJ1-6 . . TRBV3-1 TGTGCCAGCAGCCAAGAGACGGGGAATTCACCCCTCCACTTT CASSQETGNSPLHF
TRBJ2-1 . . TRBV7-2 TGTGCCAGCAGCCCAGCCCCCACTAGTTACAATGAGCAGTTCTTC CASSPAPTSYNEQFF
TRBJ1-6 . . TRBV20-1 TGCAGTGCTCGAGGGGGGGCACCCCTCCACTTT CSARGGAPLHF
TRBJ2-2 . . TRBV28 TGTGCCAGCAGGGAATGGGACACCGGGGAGCTGTTTTTT CASREWDTGELFF
TRBJ1-6 . many TRBV6-5 TGTGCCAGCAGTTACTTTACGGCAGCTAATCTGAATTCACCCCTCCACTTT CASSYFTAANLNSPLHF
TRBJ2-3 . many TRBV7-2 TGTGCCAGCAGCTTCGGGCCGAGCACAGATACGCAGTATTTT CASSFGPSTDTQYF
TRBJ2-3 . . TRBV20-1 TGCAGTGCTACGAGCCCTAGCACAGATACGCAGTATTTT CSATSPSTDTQYF
TRBJ1-2 TRBD1 . TRBV10-3 TGTGCCATCAAGTCGCAAGGACAGGGAAATGGCTACACCTTC CAIKSQGQGNGYTF
TRBJ1-5 . few TRBV19 TGTGCCAGTAGTATTAGGCCTGGGGAAGGCAATCAGCCCCAGCATTTT CASSIRPGEGNQPQHF
TRBJ2-6 TRBD1 few TRBV12-3/TRBV12-4 TGTGCCAGCAGTTTCCATCAAGGGGGCGCTGGGGCCAACGTCCTGACTTTC CASSFHQGGAGANVLTF
TRBJ2-7 . . TRBV7-2 TGTGCCAGCAGCTCCCGGATCCTGATTGAGCAGTACTTC CASSSRILIEQYF
TRBJ2-1 . many TRBV7-6 TGTGCCAGCAGCTCACCAGGGTCGGGGAGCAATGAGCAGTTCTTC CASSSPGSGSNEQFF
TRBJ1-1 . . TRBV12-3/TRBV12-4 TGTGCCAGCAGACGAAGGGTTAGCACTGAAGCTTTCTTT CASRRRVSTEAFF
TRBJ2-3 . few TRBV27 TGTGCCAGCACTCGTGAGGGTAGCACGCAGTATTTT CASTREGSTQYF
TRBJ2-7 . few TRBV7-3 TGTGCCAGCAGCCCGTCGGGGGCGGGGGAGCAGTACTTC CASSPSGAGEQYF
TRBJ1-2 TRBD1 few TRBV12-3/TRBV12-4 TGTGCCAGCAGTTTCAGGGGACAGGCCGTTGGCTACACCTTC CASSFRGQAVGYTF
TRBJ2-5 . . TRBV9 TGTGCCAGCAGCGTAGGGCAGTTTATGGAGACCCAGTACTTC CASSVGQFMETQYF
TRBJ2-2 TRBD2 many TRBV7-2 TGTGCCAGCAGCCGATTCGGGGGGGCCTCGAGCGGGGAGCTGTTTTTT CASSRFGGASSGELFF
TRBJ2-5 . few TRBV10-3 TGTGCCATCAGTGGATCGTCCAGGGGACAAGAGACCCAGTACTTC CAISGSSRGQETQYF
TRBJ2-7 . many TRBV6-2/TRBV6-3 TGTGCCAGCAGTTCGGAGCGGGCGAGCTACGAGCAGTACTTC CASSSERASYEQYF
TRBJ2-5 TRBD2 few TRBV7-2 TGTGCCAGCAGCTTAATGCAGGGACTAGCGGGGGAAGACGGAGAGACCCAGTACTTC CASSLMQGLAGEDGETQYF
TRBJ1-4 . few TRBV9 TGTGCCAGCAGCGTAGTGGGGGCAGCTAATGAAAAACTGTTTTTT CASSVVGAANEKLFF
TRBJ1-2 TRBD1 . TRBV10-2 TGCGCCAGCACCGACAGGGTCTCTCTTGGCTACACCTTC CASTDRVSLGYTF
TRBJ2-1 TRBD2 . TRBV9 TGTGCCAGCAGCCCGGGAGGGGGGCCCTCCTACAATGAGCAGTTCTTC CASSPGGGPSYNEQFF
TRBJ1-4 TRBD1 . TRBV10-3 TGTGCCATCAGTGGACAGGGGGCGAGTGAAAAACTGTTTTTT CAISGQGASEKLFF